A single sample is the source of the 7 T cell receptor beta chains below, sequenced in a study of vaccination effects on CD4 cells after COVID-19. The table came from immunoSEQ multiplex PCR; TCRdb's copy has only in-frame clones and leaves some out. The sample lists under 55,000 clones; around 72% were seen once. These receptors' antigens are unknown. Antigen-specific CD4+ T cells expanded by the ViraFEST assay with viral peptide pools were then sequenced. Culture proceeded for 10 days, and CD4+ T cells were then isolated. Confirmation by PCR established that the person had SARS-CoV-2 infection between March and December 2020. Here the sequenced sample was CD4+ T cells from PBMCs cultured with a peptide pool, taken before COVID-19 vaccination. The receptors were sampled from a human donor who had a prior SARS-CoV-2 infection.

This clone appeared a single time. The chain couples TRBV30 to TRBJ2-1; 11 bases fit TRBD2. The length of the CDR3 is 16 residues. Per the germline V gene, CDR1 is GTSNPN and CDR2 is SVGIG (reference sequence). The CDR3 loop reads CAGVLAGGPTYNEQFF. In nucleotides, the CDR3 is TGTGCTGGAGTATTAGCGGGAGGGCCCACCTACAATGAGCAGTTCTTC.

This chain links TRBV21-1 with TRBJ1-2; the table assigns TRBD1, which was not confirmed against the DNA. TRBV21-1 is shown as a pseudogene. The CDR3 runs 15 residues. In nucleotides, the CDR3 is TGTGCCAGCAGCCCGGCCCGAGGGGGTTGGCGTGGCTACACCTTC. It is translated as CASSPARGGWRGYTF.

This clone was seen more than once but under ten times. In DNA, the CDR3 is TGCGCCAGCAGCTTGGCCGGGGATGGCTACACCTTC. Translation gives CASSLAGDGYTF. V usage is TRBV5-1 and J usage is TRBJ1-2; no clear D gene. From germline, CDR1 is SGHRS and CDR2 YFSETQ. CDR3 length: 12 amino acids. Trimming took 0 bases from V and 6 from J, leaving 6 bases between them. Full variable domain (missing parts from reference TRBV5-1 and TRBJ1-2): KAGVTQTPRYLIKTRGQQVTLSCSPISGHRSVSWYQQTPGQGLQFLFEYFSETQRNKGNFPGRFSGRQFSNSRSEMNVSTLELGDSALYLCASSLAGDGYTFGSGTRLTVV.

This clone was seen a few times. This rearrangement joins TRBV2 to TRBJ2-1; 10 bases agree with TRBD1. Germline V CDR1 and CDR2: SNHLY, FYNNEI. The CDR3 consists of 15 residues. V gave up 4 bases and J gave up 5 bases; unmatched junction bases: 5. Here the CDR3 reads CASSVTGTGDNEQFF. The CDR3 coding sequence is TGTGCCAGCAGTGTCACCGGGACAGGGGACAATGAGCAGTTCTTC.

This clone was detected only a few times. This rearrangement joins TRBV19 to TRBJ1-3; perhaps TRBD1 as D (5 bases). CDR1 is LNHDA and CDR2 is SQIVND in the germline V gene (reference sequence). With 7 bases removed from V and 0 bases from J, the gap between germline ends came to 16 bases. The CDR3 is made up of 16 amino acids. The CDR3 reads CASIRGWADSGNTIYF. The CDR3 coding sequence is TGTGCCAGTATCCGGGGGTGGGCGGACTCTGGAAACACCATATATTTT.

This chain connects TRBV29-1 to TRBJ2-1; D unclear. The V gene's germline CDR1 is SQVTM and CDR2 ANQGSEA. Trimming cost V 4 bases and J 12 bases, with 19 bases left between them. The CDR3 is made up of 13 amino acids. CDR3 region: CSVVGSASVAQFF. CDR3 sequence (DNA): TGCAGCGTTGTAGGGTCTGCCAGCGTTGCGCAGTTCTTC.

The chain is built from TRBV30 and TRBJ1-4; 7 bases map to TRBD1. V lost 8 bases, J lost 0 bases, and 6 bases stayed unmatched. The CDR3 extends over 14 amino acids. Germline loops: CDR1 GTSNPN, CDR2 SVGIG (reference sequence). CDR3 sequence reads: CAVPQGATNEKLFF. In DNA, the CDR3 is TGTGCCGTACCCCAGGGGGCAACTAATGAAAAACTGTTTTTT.